Listed here are 29 T cell receptor beta chains from one sample, sequenced in a study of blood T cell repertoires in COVID-19. This table comes from immunoSEQ multiplex PCR, and its TCRdb copy is limited to in-frame clones, with some not included. The repertoire holds 250,000 to 400,000 clones, with more than 70% as singletons. What was sequenced was peripheral blood. These receptors all stem from a woman aged 25-40 years with COVID-19, enrolled during active disease.

This rearrangement joins TRBV2 to TRBJ2-1; maybe TRBD1 (6 bases). V was shortened by 6 bases and J by 4 bases, with 10 bases between the two germline ends. Looked up from germline, CDR1 is SNHLY and CDR2 is FYNNEI. CDR3 length: 13 amino acids. This CDR3 is CASSGQLYNEQFF. The CDR3 DNA reads as TGTGCCAGCAGCGGACAGCTTTACAATGAGCAGTTCTTC.

In this sample, this clone turned up once. The J gene is TRBJ1-2, the V gene TRBV5-5, with D hard to call. CDR1 and CDR2 (germline): SGHKS, YYEKEE (reference sequence). This CDR3 comprises 15 residues. V was cut by 0 bases and J by 0 bases, with 9 bases left in between. This CDR3 reads CASSLAVSTNYGYTF. CDR3 nucleotides: TGTGCCAGCAGCTTGGCCGTTAGTACTAACTATGGCTACACCTTC.

The gene calls are TRBV5-6 and TRBJ1-5; the D gene is possibly TRBD1 (5 bases). Trimming removed 3 bases from V and 3 bases from J, with 13 bases in between. Germline assignment: CDR1 SGHDT and CDR2 YYEEEE. CDR3 length: 15 amino acids. CDR3 amino acids: CASSSRGVLNQPQHF. DNA of the CDR3: TGTGCCAGCAGCTCCCGGGGGGTCCTCAATCAGCCCCAGCATTTT.

This rearrangement joins TRBV7-9 to TRBJ2-1; D remains ambiguous. V lost 1 base and J lost 15, with 10 bases in between. The CDR3 is 11 amino acids. Germline CDR1 reads SEHNR; CDR2 reads FQNEAQ (reference sequence). The CDR3 reads CASSLGPAVFF. CDR3 nucleotides: TGTGCCAGCAGCTTAGGACCGGCGGTGTTCTTC.

The chain carries TRBV29-1 and TRBJ1-5; no clear D gene. With 4 bases removed from V and 3 bases from J, the gap between germline ends came to 7 bases. The CDR3 is 12 residues long. Looked up from germline, CDR1 is SQVTM and CDR2 is ANQGSEA. The CDR3 here is CSVGGFNQPQHF. CDR3 coding DNA: TGCAGCGTTGGAGGGTTCAATCAGCCCCAGCATTTT.

V usage is TRBV7-8 and J usage is TRBJ1-6; TRBD1 aligns across 8 bases. Trimming cost V 2 bases and J 10 bases; bases outside gene matches: 4. The germline gives CDR1 SGHVS, CDR2 FQNEAQ. There are 14 residues in the CDR3. In DNA form, the CDR3 reads TGTGCCAGCAGCTTAACAGGGGGGAGGTCACCCCTCCACTTT. Translation: CASSLTGGRSPLHF.

This chain uses TRBV18 with TRBJ2-7; D remains unclear. The CDR3 is made up of 13 amino acids. Germline loops: CDR1 KGHSH, CDR2 LQKENI. Trimming removed 0 bases at V and 4 bases at J, with 7 bases between. The CDR3 sequence: CASSPPSSYEQYV. The CDR3 DNA follows: TGTGCCAGCTCACCACCGTCCAGTTACGAGCAGTACGTC.

The V and J genes are TRBV24-1 and TRBJ1-6; D unclear. The V gene lost 0 bases and the J gene lost 0 bases, with 11 bases spanning the gap. This CDR3 has 18 residues. Germline values: CDR1 KGHDR, CDR2 SFDVKD. The DNA of the CDR3 is TGTGCCACCAGTGATTTGTCTGAAGAGAGCTCCTATAATTCACCCCTCCACTTT. Protein sequence: CATSDLSEESSYNSPLHF.

This chain connects TRBV6-6 to TRBJ1-2; 7 positions match TRBD1. The trim removed 2 bases at V and 10 bases at J, leaving 1 base unmatched. This CDR3 contains 11 residues. The V gene's germline CDR1 is MNHNY and CDR2 SVGAGI (reference sequence). CDR3 region: CASSYQGVYTF. The DNA for the CDR3 is TGTGCCAGCAGTTACCAGGGGGTCTACACCTTC.

The chain uses TRBV7-2 and TRBJ2-3; D may be TRBD1 (6 bases). Germline V gives CDR1 SGHTA, CDR2 FQGNSA. The CDR3 has 16 residues. V lost 1 base to trimming and J lost 2 bases, with 13 bases between them. This CDR3 is CASSLGVGQYTDTQYF. The DNA of the CDR3 is TGTGCCAGCAGCTTAGGAGTTGGACAGTACACAGATACGCAGTATTTT.

This chain connects TRBV7-9 to TRBJ1-2; no clear D. The length of the CDR3 is 12 residues. Germline V lookup: CDR1 SEHNR, CDR2 FQNEAQ (reference sequence). The V end lost 5 bases, the J end lost 0 bases, and 4 bases lay between the germline ends. The CDR3 sequence: CASSQTNYGYTF. Here the CDR3 DNA reads TGTGCCAGCAGCCAGACTAACTATGGCTACACCTTC.

The chain is built from TRBV27 and TRBJ1-6; 8 nucleotides line up with TRBD1. This CDR3 is built from 14 residues. The V segment lost 5 bases and the J segment 14 bases; nucleotides outside the gene matches: 11. Germline V gene sequence: CDR1 MNHEY, CDR2 SMNVEV (reference sequence). CDR3 bases: TGTGCCAGCAGTGCCGGACAGGGAGCCTTGGCCCTCCACTTT. It translates to CASSAGQGALALHF.

Written as DNA, the CDR3 is TGTGCCAGCAGCTCGAGCCCAGGGACTGAAGCTTTCTTT. It specifies CASSSSPGTEAFF. The J gene is TRBJ1-1, the V gene TRBV13, with D maybe TRBD1 (5 bases). CDR1 PRHDT and CDR2 FYEKMQ come from the germline V gene (reference sequence). Trimming removed 4 bases at V and 5 bases at J, with 11 bases between. The CDR3 is 13 residues long.

The chain joins TRBV19 to TRBJ2-3; the match to TRBD2 covers 9 bases. J lost 2 bases, V lost 1 base, and 1 base had no gene match. The CDR3 extends over 15 amino acids. Germline V gene lookup returns CDR1 LNHDA and CDR2 SQIVND (reference sequence). The CDR3 spells CASSIGGGDTDTQYF. In DNA, the CDR3 is TGTGCCAGTAGTATAGGCGGGGGGGACACAGATACGCAGTATTTT.

The J gene is TRBJ2-1, the V gene TRBV6-1; no firm D call. V lost 2 bases and J lost 10, with 12 bases in between. The CDR3 has 13 amino acids. Per the germline V gene, CDR1 is MNHNS and CDR2 is SASEGT. Here the CDR3 DNA reads TGTGCCAGCAGTGAATTGGGCAGGTGGGAGCAGTTCTTC. This encodes CASSELGRWEQFF.

The rearrangement joins TRBV19 to TRBJ1-6; 8 positions agree with TRBD1. This CDR3 is built from 15 residues. Trimming cost V 8 bases and J 7 bases; bases outside gene matches: 10. Germline loops: CDR1 LNHDA, CDR2 SQIVND (reference sequence). The DNA for the CDR3 is TGTGCCAGTCAACCCCGGACAGGGTGGAATTCACCCCTCCACTTT. It specifies CASQPRTGWNSPLHF.

The genes are TRBV12-3 or TRBV12-4 and TRBJ2-5; D is unresolved. The CDR3 runs to 13 residues. V gave up 5 bases and J gave up 5 bases, with 12 bases separating them. The DNA of the CDR3 is TGTGCCAGCAGTAAAACACAATGGGAGACCCAGTACTTC. This gives the protein CASSKTQWETQYF.

The chain joins TRBV7-9 to TRBJ2-5; a possible D gene is TRBD2 (6 bases). The CDR3 length is 12 residues. CDR1 is SEHNR, CDR2 FQNEAQ, per germline (reference sequence). The ends were cut back, 4 bases at V and 3 bases at J, with 6 bases in the middle. CDR3 loop: CASSSSEETQYF. CDR3 sequence (DNA): TGTGCCAGCAGCTCTAGCGAAGAGACCCAGTACTTC.

The chain links TRBV29-1 to TRBJ2-5; perhaps TRBD1 as D (5 bases). The V gene's germline CDR1 is SQVTM and CDR2 ANQGSEA. This CDR3 region has 13 residues. CDR3 in amino acids: CSSQLAGPETQYF. CDR3 nucleotides: TGCAGTTCTCAATTGGCAGGGCCAGAGACCCAGTACTTC.

The V gene is TRBV5-6, the J gene TRBJ2-4, with 7 bases lining up with TRBD1. CDR1 and CDR2 (germline): SGHDT, YYEEEE. CDR3 length equals 17 residues. Germline trimming cut 1 base from V and 3 bases from J; bases unmatched to any gene: 10. As DNA, the CDR3 is TGTGCCAGCAGCTTGAGGAGCTGGCAGGGGGACAAAAACATTCAGTACTTC. Its protein product is CASSLRSWQGDKNIQYF. Complete variable domain (other parts from reference TRBV5-6 and TRBJ2-4): DAGVTQSPTHLIKTRGQQVTLRCSPKSGHDTVSWYQQALGQGPQFIFQYYEEEERQRGNFPDRFSGHQFPNYSSELNVNALLLGDSALYLCASSLRSWQGDKNIQYFGAGTRLSVL.

As regards this clone: Other DNA variants within this sample encode the same CDR3. The gene calls are TRBV12-3 or TRBV12-4 and TRBJ1-2; D not certain. Trimming pared 1 base from V and 8 bases from J, leaving 11 bases between. This CDR3 has 13 amino acids. CDR3 in amino acids: CASSLGAGYGYTF. In DNA form, the CDR3 reads TGTGCCAGCAGTTTAGGAGCGGGGTACGGCTACACCTTC.

The rearrangement links TRBV18 to TRBJ1-4, with a weak D call TRBD1 (5 bases). The V and J ends lost 2 bases and 8 bases respectively, with 15 bases between them. This CDR3 is built from 15 residues. Germline values: CDR1 KGHSH, CDR2 LQKENI. This CDR3 reads CASSPTGTGEEKLFF. The CDR3 DNA sequence: TGTGCCAGCTCACCAACCGGGACGGGGGAGGAAAAACTGTTTTTT.

This clone was seen just once. CDR3 amino acids: CASSRRWGREETQYF. The CDR3 DNA reads TGTGCCAGCAGCCGTCGCTGGGGGAGGGAAGAGACCCAGTACTTC. The rearrangement uses TRBV14 and TRBJ2-5, with TRBD2 identical over 7 bases. Germline V CDR1 and CDR2: SGHDN, FVKESK. Trimming took 4 bases from V and 3 from J; bases not matched to a gene: 8. The CDR3 consists of 15 residues.

Written as DNA, the CDR3 is TGTGCCAGCAGCCTGTCAACCGCGGACAACGAGCAGTACTTC. Translating gives CASSLSTADNEQYF. The chain links TRBV7-9 to TRBJ2-7; tentatively, D is TRBD1 (5 bases). The CDR3 runs to 14 residues. The V gene's germline CDR1 is SEHNR and CDR2 FQNEAQ (reference sequence). Trimming removed 5 bases from V and 5 bases from J, with 16 bases in between.

This clone was counted between two and nine times. The V and J genes are TRBV28 and TRBJ1-4, with 9 positions matching TRBD1. With 8 bases clipped from V and 2 bases from J, the junction kept 15 bases outside the gene matches. CDR3 length: 18 amino acids. Germline lookup yields CDR1 MDHEN and CDR2 SYDVKM. This CDR3 is CASFENRGRWSTNEKLFF. In DNA form, the CDR3 reads TGTGCCAGCTTTGAAAACAGGGGGCGTTGGTCTACTAATGAAAAACTGTTTTTT. Variable domain in full (rest from reference TRBV28 and TRBJ1-4): DVKVTQSSRYLVKRTGEKVFLECVQDMDHENMFWYRQDPGLGLRLIYFSYDVKMKEKGDIPEGYSVSREKKERFSLILESASTNQTSMYLCASFENRGRWSTNEKLFFGSGTQLSVL.

The chain combines TRBV5-1 with TRBJ1-2; 7 bases are a match to TRBD1. The CDR3 is 13 residues long. The trim removed 4 bases at V and 3 bases at J, leaving 3 bases unmatched. Looked up from germline, CDR1 is SGHRS and CDR2 is YFSETQ. For the CDR3, the DNA is TGCGCCAGCAGCATAGGGGGCGACTATGGCTACACCTTC. Its protein product is CASSIGGDYGYTF.

As regards this clone: An end of the junction differs from the germline gene, which may be a read error. The chain recombines TRBV9 with TRBJ1-3; no clear D gene. This CDR3 spans 13 amino acids. Germline V lookup: CDR1 SGDLS, CDR2 YYNGEE. This CDR3 reads CASSVVTADRMEF. The CDR3 DNA reads as TGTGCCAGCAGCGTAGTGACTGCTGATCGAATGGAATTT.

This chain uses TRBV24-1 with TRBJ1-5, with TRBD1 identical over 9 bases. CDR3 length: 16 residues. The V gene's germline CDR1 is KGHDR and CDR2 SFDVKD. Trimming took 4 bases from V and 6 from J; bases not matched to a gene: 9. CDR3 loop: CATSDVGQGMGQPQHF. The CDR3 DNA sequence: TGTGCCACCAGTGACGTCGGACAGGGGATGGGTCAGCCCCAGCATTTT.

J is TRBJ1-5 and V is TRBV19; no firm D call. Trimming shortened V by 1 base and J by 6 bases, and 16 bases separated the two germline ends. The CDR3 extends over 16 amino acids. Germline V lookup: CDR1 LNHDA, CDR2 SQIVND (reference sequence). In DNA, the CDR3 is TGTGCCAGTAGTATAGTACAATACCCCGGAGGTCAGCCCCAGCATTTT. Its protein product is CASSIVQYPGGQPQHF.